The TCR beta chain described here comes from a study of control samples from healthy donors and cancer patients. Sequenced by immunoSEQ multiplex PCR; TCRdb stores in-frame clones only, minus some. Among about 82,000 clones listed, approximately 94% were seen once. This receptor was obtained from a woman in her late teens or twenties in good health. Sample: blood.

The CDR3 sequence: CASSQAQGTGNQPQHF. The CDR3 bases are TGCGCCAGCAGCCAAGCCCAGGGTACGGGGAATCAGCCCCAGCATTTT. The chain recombines TRBV4-1 with TRBJ1-5; weak D call: TRBD1 (5 bases). The ends were cut back, 1 base at V and 4 bases at J, with 14 bases in the middle. The CDR3 runs to 16 residues. Germline CDR1 is MGHRA and CDR2 is YSYEKL.